The following is a TCR beta chain sequence with its context. The antigen remains unidentified. The CDR3 sequence is 14 residues long. The germline V gene has CDR1 SGHVS and CDR2 FQNEAQ. V gave up 3 bases and J gave up 6 bases; unmatched junction bases: 5. The entry originates in a study of T cell repertoires in ileal Crohn's disease. The wider study: Thiopurines (about eleven) or anti-TNF agents (roughly 17) were given postoperatively to about half. Regarding the study as a whole: Postoperative endoscopy occurred within one year, median around 7.5 months. All patients with clonality above 26.8% had endoscopic recurrence.

Here immunoSEQ multiplex PCR was the method, and the copy in TCRdb shows in-frame clones only, minus some. The sample includes some 3,000 clones, roughly 90% of them seen just once. Regarding time point: neoterminal ileum biopsy at postoperative endoscopy, about 6 months after surgery. Adults with ileal or ileocolonic Crohn's disease and an indication for resection were eligible. The sequence derives from an adult with Crohn's disease. Sequenced input: ileal tissue. The chain carries TRBV7-8 and TRBJ1-3, with 7 bases aligning to TRBD1. DNA for the CDR3: TGTGCCAGCAGCTTTTCAGGGGGGCCAAACACCATATATTTT. Amino acid sequence: CASSFSGGPNTIYF. Looking up the rest from reference TRBV7-8 and TRBJ1-3 gives the full variable domain: GAGVSQSPRYKVAKRGQDVALRCDPISGHVSLFWYQQALGQGPEFLTYFQNEAQLDKSGLPSDRFFAERPEGSVSTLKIQRTQQEDSAVYLCASSFSGGPNTIYFGEGSWLTVV.